This TCR beta chain originates from a study of vaccination and CD4 T cells after COVID-19. Study overall: Stimulation used overlapping spike peptides from SARS-CoV-2, HCoV-NL63, HCoV-OC43 and HCoV-229E. Study-wide findings and caveats: Convalescent patients' median share of reactive clones seen only post-vaccination was approximately 85%.

The treatment denotes: approximately nine-day PBMC culture with coronavirus spike peptide pools or control peptides (ViraFEST assay). CD4+ T cells of the unexposed donor were collected before the COVID-19 pandemic (2011-2018). For ViraFEST, peptide pools expanded antigen-specific T cells, after which the TCRs were sequenced. The Oncomine TCR Beta short-read assay was applied to DNA of cultured CD4+ T cells. TCRdb independently ran MiXCR on the PCR reads; one entry per CDR3 protein. The table lists fewer than 8,000 distinct CDR3 sequences, almost 30% of them singletons. The V gene end was trimmed by 6 bases and the J gene end by 3 bases; junction bases not matched to a gene: 4. Germline loops: CDR1 MNHEY, CDR2 SMNVEV (reference sequence). The CDR3 runs to 13 residues. This clonotype was detected only a few times. Its antigen remains unknown.

This receptor was obtained from a human donor in good health. The V gene is TRBV27, the J gene TRBJ1-2; TRBD1 matches 7 bases. The sequencing input was CD4+ T cells from blood, cultured in vitro. The CDR3, as DNA: TGTGCCAGCAGAGGGACAGTAGACTATGGCTACACCTTC. Protein product: CASRGTVDYGYTF.